The 13 T cell receptor beta chains in this list originate from one sample, sequenced in a study of cytotoxic CD8 clonotypes in ibrutinib-treated CLL (dated by TCRdb to about 2021). Libraries were made using the immunoSEQ multiplex PCR assay. Entries here come from immuneACCESS through TCRdb and include only in-frame sequences with V and J called. Some clones fail to appear in such tables; in the studies checked, an unresolved V gene covers under half of the shortfall, and the cause of the remainder is unknown. In all, the sample holds roughly 190,000 clones, and approximately 72% of those were seen once. The biggest ten clones account for over 10% of the sample. The time point label for this specimen denotes: roughly 2 years on ibrutinib. The sequencing here drew on PBMCs, taken after 24 months of ibrutinib treatment. These receptors came from a human donor with chronic lymphocytic leukemia.

The CDR3 protein is CSVANRLAGDNEQFF. CDR3 DNA: TGCAGCGTTGCAAACCGACTAGCGGGAGATAATGAGCAGTTCTTC. The chain recombines TRBV29-1 with TRBJ2-1, with 12 bases aligning to TRBD2. Germline loops: CDR1 SQVTM, CDR2 ANQGSEA. The CDR3 is made up of 15 amino acids. V lost 4 bases, J lost 7 bases, and 8 bases stayed unmatched.

J is TRBJ2-1 and V is TRBV4-2, with 14 bases lining up with TRBD2. The CDR3 runs 18 residues. The ends lost 1 base at V and 1 base at J; junction bases unmatched: 3. The germline gives CDR1 LGHNA, CDR2 YNFKEQ. Here the CDR3 DNA reads TGTGCCAGCAGCCAAGTGGGGACTAGCGGGAGTTCCTACAATGAGCAGTTCTTC. Protein sequence: CASSQVGTSGSSYNEQFF.

The rearrangement uses TRBV15 and TRBJ2-7; D is perhaps TRBD2 (5 bases). CDR3 size: 15 residues. Looked up from germline, CDR1 is LNHNV and CDR2 is YYDKDF (reference sequence). Trimming left V 6 bases short and J 3 bases short, with 18 bases between. CDR3 sequence reads: CATSPNSALNYEQYF. The CDR3 bases are TGTGCCACCAGTCCGAATAGCGCCCTGAACTACGAGCAGTACTTC.

This clone came up a few times. The V and J genes are TRBV6-5 and TRBJ1-5; TRBD1 aligns across 9 bases. The germline V gene encodes CDR1 MNHEY and CDR2 SVGAGI. Trimming cost V 4 bases and J 5 bases; bases outside gene matches: 6. The length of the CDR3 is 15 residues. CDR3 DNA sequence: TGTGCCAGCAGTTTGGGACAGGGACCCGATCAGCCCCAGCATTTT. Encoded protein: CASSLGQGPDQPQHF.

This clone was observed a handful of times. The V and J genes are TRBV6-5 and TRBJ1-5, with 7 bases lining up with TRBD1. The CDR3 has 12 amino acids. J lost 7 bases, V lost 5 bases, and 2 bases had no gene match. The germline gives CDR1 MNHEY, CDR2 SVGAGI. Written as DNA, the CDR3 is TGTGCCAGCAGTACAGGGGCCCAGCCCCAGCATTTT. Its translation is CASSTGAQPQHF.

The chain has TRBV19 and TRBJ1-4, with D perhaps matching TRBD1 (5 bases). Deletions cut 6 bases from V and 8 bases from J, with 16 bases between. This CDR3 has 14 amino acids. Germline V lookup: CDR1 LNHDA, CDR2 SQIVND (reference sequence). The CDR3 DNA reads as TGTGCCAGTAGCGATGGGGGTTCCGGCGAAAAACTGTTTTTT. This sequence encodes CASSDGGSGEKLFF.

The chain carries TRBV9 and TRBJ2-1; 9 bases agree with TRBD2. Trimming at V came to 0 bases and at J to 6 bases, leaving 10 bases not matched to a gene. This CDR3 is 17 amino acids long. The V gene's germline CDR1 is SGDLS and CDR2 YYNGEE. The CDR3 sequence is CASSVGYVAGVGNEQFF. For the CDR3, the DNA is TGTGCCAGCAGCGTAGGGTATGTAGCGGGAGTTGGCAATGAGCAGTTCTTC. Together with reference TRBV9 and TRBJ2-1, the CDR3 gives the full variable domain: DSGVTQTPKHLITATGQRVTLRCSPRSGDLSVYWYQQSLDQGLQFLIQYYNGEERAKGNILERFSAQQFPDLHSELNLSSLELGDSALYFCASSVGYVAGVGNEQFFGPGTRLTVL.

This clone has only one observation. The V and J genes are TRBV18 and TRBJ2-1, with a weak D call TRBD1 (5 bases). The length of the CDR3 is 15 residues. Germline-derived CDR1 and CDR2 are KGHSH and LQKENI. The V end was cut by 0 bases, the J end by 4 bases, with 10 bases between. Written as DNA, the CDR3 is TGTGCCAGCTCACCACCGTCTCAGGGATACAATGAGCAGTTCTTC. Translated: CASSPPSQGYNEQFF.

This clone has only a few counts. The rearrangement links TRBV29-1 to TRBJ2-7; the D gene could be TRBD1 or TRBD2 (5 bases each). The germline V and J ends were trimmed by 4 bases and 4 bases, with 8 bases remaining between them. The CDR3 sequence is 11 residues long. Per the germline V gene, CDR1 is SQVTM and CDR2 is ANQGSEA. The CDR3 loop is CSVGGSYEQYF. The CDR3 coding sequence is TGCAGCGTTGGGGGGTCATACGAGCAGTACTTC.

This clone occurred a few times. The gene calls are TRBV7-8 and TRBJ1-2; no definite D call. Trimming left V 7 bases short and J 4 bases short, with 13 bases between. This CDR3 spans 13 amino acids. CDR1 and CDR2 from the germline V gene are SGHVS and FQNEAQ. The CDR3 bases are TGTGCCAGCACCTTGGGAGAACTCTATGGCTACACCTTC. Protein: CASTLGELYGYTF.

The chain carries TRBV2 and TRBJ1-5, with 7 bases that match TRBD1. After removal of 7 bases from V and 6 bases from J, the junction contained 12 bases not matched to a gene. Germline CDR1 SNHLY, CDR2 FYNNEI. This CDR3 is built from 15 residues. The CDR3 region is CASISKGAGGQPQHF. The CDR3, as DNA: TGTGCCAGCATATCTAAGGGGGCGGGTGGTCAGCCCCAGCATTTT. Supplemented by reference TRBV2 and TRBJ1-5, the full variable domain reads EPEVTQTPSHQVTQMGQEVILRCVPISNHLYFYWYRQILGQKVEFLVSFYNNEISEKSEIFDDQFSVERPDGSNFTLKIRSTKLEDSAMYFCASISKGAGGQPQHFGDGTRLSIL.

This clone was counted between two and nine times. The V gene is TRBV6-1, the J gene TRBJ2-2; D gene ambiguous. This CDR3 has 14 residues. Germline CDR1 and CDR2: MNHNS and SASEGT. The V end lost 1 base, the J end lost 2 bases, and 5 bases lay between the germline ends. Here the CDR3 DNA reads TGTGCCAGCAGTGAAGGCAGAAACACCGGGGAGCTGTTTTTT. It translates to CASSEGRNTGELFF.

The J gene is TRBJ2-3, the V gene TRBV27; D unresolved. Germline lookup yields CDR1 MNHEY and CDR2 SMNVEV (reference sequence). The CDR3 contains 13 residues. Trimming removed 2 bases from V and 6 bases from J, with 9 bases in between. The CDR3 bases are TGTGCCAGCAGTTTACGGTATTGGGATACGCAGTATTTT. Its protein product is CASSLRYWDTQYF.